This T cell receptor (beta chain) was retrieved from a study of T cells in Graves' hyperthyroidism and ophthalmopathy (dated by TCRdb to the late 2010s). Background on the whole study: Peripheral blood was collected at initial diagnosis, before any treatment. To identify distinguishing TCR V-J signatures, a discovery cohort of about 95 patients was used, comprising under 45 with Graves' ophthalmopathy and 57 with stable Graves' hyperthyroidism. Prospective prediction of ophthalmopathy was tested in an independent validation cohort consisting of fewer than 20 hyperthyroidism patients and some 15 patients who later progressed to ophthalmopathy. The 100 or so discovery patients were randomly split 7:3 into training and test sets. In addition, the study compared T-cell repertoires in thyroid tissue and in blood from over 5 Graves' hyperthyroidism patients. After sampling, hyperthyroidism patients received methimazole starting at 30 mg daily, and ophthalmopathy patients received high-dose intravenous methylprednisolone. The paper describes TCR Vbeta CDR3 sequencing of 135 peripheral blood samples, made up of 43 ophthalmopathy patients, approximately 73 hyperthyroidism patients and 17 progressor patients. Study-wide conclusions, independent of this receptor: A model built on a 13 V-J signature distinguished ophthalmopathy from stable hyperthyroidism, reaching about 88% sensitivity and about 81% specificity in cross-validation and 80%/75% in testing. In validation, progression to ophthalmopathy was predicted by the model with about 70% sensitivity and 72% to 80% specificity, a median of about 6 months before onset. Sample size was not statistically predetermined, and blinding of investigators to group allocation was not performed. Most expanded thyroid clonotypes (frequency above 0.001) were also detected in blood, suggesting blood repertoires may reflect thyroid immune responses.

This clonotype was counted ten times or more. What this receptor recognizes is not known. Nothing much larger sits one base from this clone, and base qualities are not available. For CDR1 and CDR2, the germline V gene (reference sequence) lists DFQATT and SNEGSKA. Reading from cysteine to phenylalanine, the CDR3 counts 17 amino acids. The sequence is cut down to CDR3 DNA, 51 bases in frame from base 1. The germline V end is reduced by 6 bases and the J end by 2 bases; junction bases left unmatched: 13. The TCR beta CDR3 regions were amplified from the RNA transcripts. For the first round of RT-PCR on the TCR CDR3, the HTBI primer set was used together with the Qiagen OneStep RT-PCR kit. A second multiplex PCR round built the libraries, followed by size selection and purification. Paired-end sequencing of the libraries was performed with 100 bp reads on an Illumina HiSeq2000. The published analysis was carried out like this. SOAPnuke was used to process the raw data, throwing out any read that contained adapters or uncalled bases, had a mean Phred below 15, or lacked an exact constant-primer or identifier match. High-quality paired reads were merged with COPE v1.2.5, and unique nucleotide sequences were defined as clonotypes. Clonotypes were aligned to IMGT TRBV, TRBD and TRBJ reference segments using MiTCR v1.1. Only V-J combinations with frequency above 0.0001, covering roughly 99% of repertoires, were analysed. The TCS score was defined as the ratio of F50 (clonal expansion) to E x V (chaos), calculated using BLOSUM62-based TCRdist between CDR3 peptides within each V-J. Welch's t-statistics and random forest reduced roughly 500 V-J features to roughly 13, which were used in a naive Bayes classifier (R e1071). TCRdb reworked the public reads: Q25 trimming with fastp, MiXCR clone assembly, productive beta chains retained. One record per CDR3 amino acid sequence lists the most common genes and DNA. The V and J calls reflect TCRdb's pipeline rather than the authors' work. Counted in this sample were 300,000 to 500,000 distinct CDR3 sequences; over 12% of them appeared once. Jointly, the top ten make up around 27% of the sample.

In the ophthalmopathy patients, disease was moderately to severely active, with a Clinical Activity Score of 3 or more, a NOSPECS grade of 4 or more, and a duration of less than 3 months. Any patient with an uncontrolled infection, another autoimmune disease, pregnancy or lactation was excluded. Diagnoses were established on the basis of clinical symptoms, serum thyroxine and TRAb, thyroid ultrasound, and orbital computed tomography. PBMCs were separated from roughly 9.3 ml of fresh peripheral blood using Ficoll-Paque density gradient centrifugation. Total RNA was extracted with Trizol reagent, and quality was checked on an Agilent 2100 Bioanalyzer.

Rearrangement joined TRBV20-1 to TRBJ2-5, with 12 junctional bases fitting TRBD1. The TCR sequence derives from a man in his fifties with Graves' ophthalmopathy. Material: blood. The nucleotides read TGCAGTGCCCAGGCCGGGACAGGGGGCGTTCGGCAAGAGACCCAGTACTTC. Translated, this is CSAQAGTGGVRQETQYF.